The present entry profiles one T cell receptor (beta chain) with its context. Its specific antigen is unknown. No per-base quality is available; no much larger clone lies one base away. The data originate from a study of CD49a tissue-resident CD8 T cells in human skin (dated by TCRdb to 2015 to 2018). About the study as a whole: The study examined tissue-resident memory CD8+ T cell subsets in human skin defined by CD49a, CD69 and CD103 expression.

Reading from cysteine to phenylalanine, the CDR3 counts 14 amino acids. Left in the record is the CDR3 DNA by itself, 42 bases read in frame from the first base. As encoded in the germline V gene, CDR1 is MNHNS while CDR2 is SASEGT. Relative to germline, V is missing 7 bases and J is missing 1 base, with 4 bases of the junction outside any gene match. The protocol used for the library was the immunoSEQ multiplex PCR assay. In the paper's pipeline: How frequently each TCR V beta family was used was compared between the sorted CD8+ T cell populations from blood, dermis and epidermis. The table comes from immuneACCESS by way of TCRdb, which keeps in-frame sequences with V and J called. Part of the clones is missing from these tables; in studies checked, under half for an unresolved V gene and the rest for unknown reasons. V and J calls and clone size come straight from that table; D and trimming were deduced from the DNA. The table of this sample itemizes dozens of clones.

In sorted CD8+ T cells obtained from the blood, dermis and epidermis of 5 or 6 healthy donors, TCR beta CDR3 regions were analysed. Both blood and skin samples were provided by each TCR-sequenced donor, and all TCR-sequenced donors were healthy individuals. Sorting was used to isolate CD8+ T cell populations prior to TCR beta sequencing. Before T cell analysis, skin was split into dermal and epidermal compartments. The origin of this receptor is a human donor in good health. The donor label of this sample is uncertain. In this chain, TRBV6-1 is recombined with TRBJ1-5, with 7 central nucleotides matching TRBD1. Input material: CD103- CD8+ T cells sorted from skin dermis. The base sequence is TGTGCCAGCACTTTGGACAGGAGCAATCAGCCCCAGCATTTT. This codes for CASTLDRSNQPQHF.